A single sample is the source of the 27 T cell receptor beta chains below, sequenced in a study of blood T cell repertoires in COVID-19. Only in-frame clones appear in the TCRdb table, and some are missing; sequencing was by immunoSEQ multiplex PCR. The table lists approximately 230,000 clones, 65% to 85% of them singletons. Specimen: peripheral blood. The receptors were sampled from a woman aged 40-49 years with active or convalescent COVID-19.

This rearrangement joins TRBV2 to TRBJ1-1, with 8 bases lining up with TRBD1. The CDR3 is made up of 13 amino acids. J was trimmed by 4 bases and V by 6 bases; bases with no gene match: 4. Germline V gene lookup returns CDR1 SNHLY and CDR2 FYNNEI. The CDR3: CASSWTGTTEAFF. The CDR3 nucleotides read TGTGCCAGCAGCTGGACAGGGACCACTGAAGCTTTCTTT.

The chain links TRBV27 to TRBJ1-3; 8 nucleotides agree with TRBD1. Trimming at V came to 6 bases and at J to 8 bases, leaving 12 bases not matched to a gene. CDR1 MNHEY and CDR2 SMNVEV come from the germline V gene (reference sequence). The CDR3 spans 15 residues. In nucleotides, the CDR3 is TGTGCCAGCAGCCTCGGCGAGCAGGGGGCGGACACCATATATTTT. This encodes CASSLGEQGADTIYF.

This chain joins TRBV4-1 and TRBJ1-2; TRBD1 is a possible D gene (5 bases). Trimming took 6 bases from V and 2 from J, leaving 16 bases between them. Germline V gene data show CDR1 as MGHRA and CDR2 as YSYEKL. This CDR3 comprises 15 residues. The CDR3 region has the DNA TGCGCCAGCAGACGTAGGGGTGAATGGAACTATGGCTACACCTTC. Translation gives CASRRRGEWNYGYTF.

This chain connects TRBV19 to TRBJ2-6, with D possibly being TRBD2 (5 bases). V dropped 3 bases and J dropped 6 bases, with 24 bases sitting between them. Germline loops: CDR1 LNHDA, CDR2 SQIVND (reference sequence). The CDR3 runs 19 residues. CDR3 DNA: TGTGCCAGTAGTATGAGGGAAAAGGGCCCGCTTCGGGAGGCCAACGTCCTGACTTTC. It codes for CASSMREKGPLREANVLTF.

This chain links TRBV27 with TRBJ2-1; 9 nucleotides line up with TRBD2. J lost 6 bases, V lost 4 bases, and 13 bases had no gene match. The CDR3 contains 17 residues. Germline V gives CDR1 MNHEY, CDR2 SMNVEV (reference sequence). CDR3 DNA: TGTGCCAGCAGTTCTCTCCCGTTAGCGGGGGTTCCCAATGAGCAGTTCTTC. This translates into CASSSLPLAGVPNEQFF.

V is TRBV6-5 and J is TRBJ2-3, with D perhaps TRBD1 (6 bases). CDR1 and CDR2 (germline): MNHEY, SVGAGI. The CDR3 has 14 amino acids. The V and J ends lost 7 bases and 0 bases respectively, with 11 bases between them. The CDR3 spells CASTGQLSTDTQYF. The CDR3 DNA reads as TGTGCCAGCACCGGACAGCTAAGCACAGATACGCAGTATTTT.

This chain joins TRBV19 and TRBJ1-1, with D uncertain. Germline V gene sequence: CDR1 LNHDA, CDR2 SQIVND (reference sequence). Trimming took 7 bases from V and 5 from J, leaving 20 bases between them. The CDR3 is made up of 15 amino acids. Written as DNA, the CDR3 is TGTGCCAGTAAGAGGGAGGGCTCGGGTAGTACTGAAGCTTTCTTT. It codes for CASKREGSGSTEAFF.

This clone was observed a single time. The V and J genes are TRBV5-1 and TRBJ1-2; TRBD1 agrees at 9 bases. The CDR3 extends over 15 amino acids. V was clipped by 4 bases and J by 4 bases; unmatched bases: 8. From germline, CDR1 is SGHRS and CDR2 YFSETQ. CDR3 DNA sequence: TGCGCCAGCAGCCTGGGACAGGGAGGTGCCTATGGCTACACCTTC. Amino acid sequence: CASSLGQGGAYGYTF. Drawing the rest from reference TRBV5-1 and TRBJ1-2, the complete variable domain is KAGVTQTPRYLIKTRGQQVTLSCSPISGHRSVSWYQQTPGQGLQFLFEYFSETQRNKGNFPGRFSGRQFSNSRSEMNVSTLELGDSALYLCASSLGQGGAYGYTFGSGTRLTVV.

V usage is TRBV3-1 (or the pseudogene TRBV3-2) and J usage is TRBJ2-2; D gene uncertain. Germline V CDR1 and CDR2: LGHDT, YNNKEL (reference sequence). The CDR3 extends over 11 amino acids. V lost 3 bases and J 7 bases, leaving 3 bases between the germline ends. CDR3 DNA: TGTGCCAGCAGCCATAGCGGGGAGCTGTTTTTT. Its protein is CASSHSGELFF.

The rearrangement uses TRBV24-1 and TRBJ1-4; 7 nucleotides line up with TRBD1. The CDR3 loop spans 16 amino acids. Per germline, CDR1 KGHDR and CDR2 SFDVKD. The J segment lost 3 bases and the V segment lost 2 bases, leaving 5 bases of the junction unmatched. The CDR3 loop reads CATSDSAGTANEKLFF. CDR3 DNA sequence: TGTGCCACCAGTGATTCTGCCGGGACAGCTAATGAAAAACTGTTTTTT.

This clone was detected only a few times. V gene TRBV6-6 combines with J gene TRBJ1-3; possible D gene TRBD1, 5 bases. Germline lookup yields CDR1 MNHNY and CDR2 SVGAGI (reference sequence). Trimming left V 0 bases short and J 2 bases short, with 11 bases between. CDR3 length: 16 amino acids. CDR3 sequence: CASSYSGQAPGNTIYF. CDR3 DNA sequence: TGTGCCAGCAGTTACTCGGGGCAGGCACCTGGAAACACCATATATTTT.

The sample holds a few counts of this clone. The chain combines TRBV19 with TRBJ1-3; the D is unclear. CDR3 length: 13 residues. Germline-derived CDR1 and CDR2 are LNHDA and SQIVND (reference sequence). Trimming stripped 6 bases from V and 0 bases from J, with 6 bases between. CDR3 residues: CASSYSSGNTIYF. CDR3 sequence (DNA): TGTGCCAGTAGCTACAGCTCTGGAAACACCATATATTTT.

The chain couples TRBV4-1 to TRBJ2-5; TRBD2 matches at 13 bases. The V segment lost 0 bases and the J segment 5 bases; nucleotides outside the gene matches: 3. The CDR3 totals 16 residues. Germline V gene lookup returns CDR1 MGHRA and CDR2 YSYEKL. The DNA of the CDR3 is TGCGCCAGCAGCCAAGAGGGGACTAGCGGGGCCGAGACCCAGTACTTC. As protein: CASSQEGTSGAETQYF.

This rearrangement joins TRBV4-2 to TRBJ1-1, with 7 bases matching TRBD1. CDR3 size: 15 residues. The trim removed 4 bases at V and 2 bases at J, leaving 7 bases unmatched. The V gene's germline CDR1 is LGHNA and CDR2 YNFKEQ. CDR3 nucleotide sequence: TGTGCCAGCAGCCGAACGGGACAGCAAAACACTGAAGCTTTCTTT. Translating it yields CASSRTGQQNTEAFF.

This rearrangement joins TRBV9 to TRBJ1-2; the D gene is possibly TRBD1 (6 bases). Deletions cut 4 bases from V and 4 bases from J, with 14 bases between. The CDR3 loop spans 14 amino acids. Germline V gene data show CDR1 as SGDLS and CDR2 as YYNGEE. In DNA form, the CDR3 reads TGTGCCAGCAGCCCTCAGGGGACGGCCTATGGCTACACCTTC. Residues: CASSPQGTAYGYTF.

The chain employs TRBV5-4 and TRBJ1-2; 8 bases map to TRBD1. In germline, CDR1 is SGHNT, CDR2 YYREEE (reference sequence). This CDR3 region has 17 residues. The J segment lost 0 bases and the V segment lost 3 bases, leaving 10 bases of the junction unmatched. The DNA of the CDR3 is TGTGCCAGCAGCTCAATTCGGACAGGGCTCACTAACTATGGCTACACCTTC. Residues: CASSSIRTGLTNYGYTF.

This clone was detected only a few times. The J gene is TRBJ1-2, the V gene TRBV5-1, with 7 bases that match TRBD1. This CDR3 is built from 15 residues. V trimming: 6 bases; J trimming: 3 bases; junction bases outside the gene matches: 11. Germline CDR1 reads SGHRS; CDR2 reads YFSETQ. CDR3 DNA sequence: TGCGCCAGCACTAACAGGGGATCCTATGACTATGGCTACACCTTC. This encodes CASTNRGSYDYGYTF. The full variable domain, its missing parts supplied by reference TRBV5-1 and TRBJ1-2, is KAGVTQTPRYLIKTRGQQVTLSCSPISGHRSVSWYQQTPGQGLQFLFEYFSETQRNKGNFPGRFSGRQFSNSRSEMNVSTLELGDSALYLCASTNRGSYDYGYTFGSGTRLTVV.

The chain recombines TRBV5-1 with TRBJ2-2; D perhaps matches TRBD1 (6 bases). V lost 4 bases, J lost 0 bases, and 13 bases lay in between. Germline V lookup: CDR1 SGHRS, CDR2 YFSETQ. The CDR3 consists of 16 residues. The CDR3 reads CASSLNRAPNTGELFF. DNA of the CDR3: TGCGCCAGCAGCCTTAACAGGGCTCCGAACACCGGGGAGCTGTTTTTT.

The chain links TRBV10-2 to TRBJ1-1, with TRBD1 identical over 9 bases. CDR1 is WSHSY and CDR2 is SAAADI in the germline V gene. This CDR3 is 13 amino acids long. J gave up 6 bases and V 6 bases, and 5 bases lay outside the gene matches. The CDR3 nucleotides read TGCGCCAGCAGGGGACAGGGTAATTCTGAAGCTTTCTTT. Protein product: CASRGQGNSEAFF.

This chain uses TRBV30 with TRBJ2-7; 10 bases map to TRBD1. The CDR3 consists of 12 residues. Germline V gene data show CDR1 as GTSNPN and CDR2 as SVGIG (reference sequence). With 7 bases clipped from V and 5 bases from J, the junction kept 5 bases outside the gene matches. The CDR3 nucleotides are TGTGCCTTGGACAGGGGGTCGGACGAGCAGTACTTC. Residues: CALDRGSDEQYF.

This clone was counted a few times. The gene calls are TRBV4-1 and TRBJ2-3; TRBD1 aligns across 11 bases. This CDR3 contains 15 residues. Looked up from germline, CDR1 is MGHRA and CDR2 is YSYEKL. The J segment lost 5 bases and the V segment lost 6 bases, leaving 7 bases of the junction unmatched. Written as DNA, the CDR3 is TGCGCCAGCAGTATAAGGACAGGGGGCGGAGATACGCAGTATTTT. Its translation is CASSIRTGGGDTQYF.

V is TRBV7-9 and J is TRBJ1-1, with D tentatively TRBD1 (5 bases). V lost 2 bases, J lost 4 bases, and 11 bases lay in between. The CDR3 is made up of 14 amino acids. Per the germline V gene, CDR1 is SEHNR and CDR2 is FQNEAQ (reference sequence). CDR3 coding DNA: TGTGCCAGCAGCTTAAGCAGGGTGGGCACTGAAGCTTTCTTT. Translation: CASSLSRVGTEAFF.

J is TRBJ2-7 and V is TRBV5-1; 8 bases align to TRBD1. Germline V gene sequence: CDR1 SGHRS, CDR2 YFSETQ. After removal of 4 bases from V and 6 bases from J, the junction contained 6 bases not matched to a gene. This CDR3 is built from 13 residues. The CDR3 region has the DNA TGCGCCAGCAGCCACGGACAGGGAGGCGAGCAGTACTTC. Protein sequence: CASSHGQGGEQYF.

The chain recombines TRBV2 with TRBJ1-1; a weak D match, TRBD1 (6 bases). This CDR3 has 12 residues. V was clipped by 10 bases and J by 2 bases, with 11 bases between them. CDR1 is SNHLY and CDR2 is FYNNEI in the germline V gene. CDR3 protein: CAISRGNTEAFF. The CDR3 DNA is TGTGCCATAAGCAGGGGAAACACTGAAGCTTTCTTT. Supplemented by reference TRBV2 and TRBJ1-1, the full variable domain reads EPEVTQTPSHQVTQMGQEVILRCVPISNHLYFYWYRQILGQKVEFLVSFYNNEISEKSEIFDDQFSVERPDGSNFTLKIRSTKLEDSAMYFCAISRGNTEAFFGQGTRLTVV.

V usage is TRBV6-5 and J usage is TRBJ2-1, with 9 bases identical to TRBD2. Germline V CDR1 and CDR2: MNHEY, SVGAGI. Germline trimming cut 6 bases from V and 4 bases from J; bases unmatched to any gene: 4. The CDR3 is 14 residues long. The CDR3 is CASSKRGAYNEQFF. The CDR3 DNA reads TGTGCCAGCAGCAAGCGGGGGGCGTACAATGAGCAGTTCTTC.

The chain recombines TRBV5-1 with TRBJ1-6; 9 bases match TRBD1. The V gene end was trimmed by 2 bases and the J gene end by 7 bases; junction bases not matched to a gene: 13. The CDR3 has 18 residues. The germline CDR1 and CDR2 sequences are SGHRS and YFSETQ. CDR3 loop: CASSFHSGGQGRNSPLHF. CDR3 coding DNA: TGCGCCAGCAGCTTCCATTCCGGGGGACAGGGCCGGAATTCACCCCTCCACTTT.

V and J are TRBV28 and TRBJ1-5, with TRBD1 as a possible D gene (5 bases). CDR1 is MDHEN and CDR2 is SYDVKM in the germline V gene. The CDR3 has 13 amino acids. The germline V and J ends were trimmed by 7 bases and 3 bases, with 10 bases remaining between them. CDR3 sequence: CASTTGNNQPQHF. CDR3 bases: TGTGCCAGCACCACAGGCAACAATCAGCCCCAGCATTTT.